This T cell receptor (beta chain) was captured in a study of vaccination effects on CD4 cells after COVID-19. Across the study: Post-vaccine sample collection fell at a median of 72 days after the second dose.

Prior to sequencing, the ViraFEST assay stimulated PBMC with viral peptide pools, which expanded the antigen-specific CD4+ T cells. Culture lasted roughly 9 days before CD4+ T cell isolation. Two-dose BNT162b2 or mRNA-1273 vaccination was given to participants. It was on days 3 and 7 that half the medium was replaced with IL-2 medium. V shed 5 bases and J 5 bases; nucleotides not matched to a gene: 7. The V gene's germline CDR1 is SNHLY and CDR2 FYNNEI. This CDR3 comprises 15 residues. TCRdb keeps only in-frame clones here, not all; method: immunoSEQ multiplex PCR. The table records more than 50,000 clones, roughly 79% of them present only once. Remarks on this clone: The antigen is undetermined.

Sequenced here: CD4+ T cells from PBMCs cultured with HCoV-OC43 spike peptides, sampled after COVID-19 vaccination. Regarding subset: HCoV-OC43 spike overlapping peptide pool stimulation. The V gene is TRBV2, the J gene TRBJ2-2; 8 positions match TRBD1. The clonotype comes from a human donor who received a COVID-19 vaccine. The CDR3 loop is CASSQTGGGTGELFF. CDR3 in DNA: TGTGCCAGCAGTCAAACAGGGGGAGGAACCGGGGAGCTGTTTTTT.